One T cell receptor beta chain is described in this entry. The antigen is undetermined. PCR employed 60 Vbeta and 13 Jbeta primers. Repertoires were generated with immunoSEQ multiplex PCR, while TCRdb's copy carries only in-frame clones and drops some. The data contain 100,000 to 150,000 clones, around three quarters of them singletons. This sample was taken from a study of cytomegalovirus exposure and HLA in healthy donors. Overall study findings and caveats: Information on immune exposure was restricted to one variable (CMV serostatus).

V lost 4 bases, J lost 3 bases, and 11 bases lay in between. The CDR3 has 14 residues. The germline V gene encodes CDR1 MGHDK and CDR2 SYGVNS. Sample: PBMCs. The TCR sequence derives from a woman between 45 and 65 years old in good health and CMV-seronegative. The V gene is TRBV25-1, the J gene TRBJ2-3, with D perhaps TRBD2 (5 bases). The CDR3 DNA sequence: TGTGCCAGCAGTGGCGGAGGATCGACAGATACGCAGTATTTT. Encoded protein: CASSGGGSTDTQYF.